Listed below are T cell receptor beta chains from one sample, sequenced in a study of T cell changes during pregnancy in multiple sclerosis. Sequenced by immunoSEQ multiplex PCR; TCRdb stores in-frame clones only, minus some. The table includes approximately 57,000 clones, roughly 94% detected once. This sample comprised CD4+ T cells from peripheral blood mononuclear cells, obtained in the second trimester of pregnancy. Every receptor here comes from a female donor with multiple sclerosis, enrolled in a pregnancy study. Both conserved end residues are part of each CDR3. A D gene is named only where the DNA matches it firmly. Some rows mark clone size as missing; the rest say once, few, many or name a class of expanded clone.

D gene	V gene	J gene	clone size	CDR3 protein	CDR3 DNA
NA	TRBV2	TRBJ2-5	NA	CASRGTGNTPETQYF	TGTGCCAGCAGGGGAACAGGGAATACACCGGAGACCCAGTACTTC
NA	TRBV7-2	TRBJ2-3	NA	CASSPGSPGADTQYF	TGTGCCAGCAGCCCAGGGTCTCCGGGCGCAGATACGCAGTATTTT
NA	TRBV18	TRBJ2-7	NA	CASSYTGSSYEQYF	TGTGCCAGCTCATACACGGGGTCCTCCTACGAGCAGTACTTC
NA	TRBV19	TRBJ1-1	once	CASRVRKENTEAFF	TGTGCCAGTAGGGTGAGGAAGGAGAACACTGAAGCTTTCTTT
NA	TRBV27	TRBJ1-2	NA	CASSFRVNYGYTF	TGTGCCAGCAGTTTCAGGGTTAACTATGGCTACACCTTC
TRBD2	TRBV9	TRBJ2-2	NA	CASSVGWGGGRDPNTGELFF	TGTGCCAGCAGCGTAGGTTGGGGAGGCGGGAGGGATCCGAACACCGGGGAGCTGTTTTTT
NA	TRBV9	TRBJ2-1	NA	CASSVDWTGEQFF	TGTGCCAGCAGCGTAGATTGGACGGGGGAGCAGTTCTTC
TRBD2	TRBV4-2	TRBJ2-5	NA	CASSQVEIAGGGLAQYF	TGTGCCAGCAGCCAAGTCGAGATAGCGGGGGGGGGTCTGGCCCAGTACTTC
NA	TRBV15	TRBJ1-1	NA	CATSRDRVNTEAFF	TGTGCCACCAGCAGAGACAGGGTGAACACTGAAGCTTTCTTT
NA	TRBV18	TRBJ1-2	NA	CASSLESDYGYTF	TGTGCCAGCTCACTAGAGAGTGACTATGGCTACACCTTC
NA	TRBV7-2	TRBJ1-1	NA	CASSLDGGVKRTEAFF	TGTGCCAGCAGCTTAGATGGAGGGGTTAAGAGGACTGAAGCTTTCTTT
NA	TRBV28	TRBJ2-1	NA	CASSLRASRYNEQFF	TGTGCCAGCAGTTTAAGGGCTAGCCGGTACAATGAGCAGTTCTTC
NA	TRBV7-2	TRBJ1-3	NA	CASSLRDRRPGGTIYF	TGTGCCAGCAGCTTACGCGACAGGCGACCTGGCGGCACCATATATTTT
TRBD2	TRBV28	TRBJ2-1	NA	CASSFVAGGVRSYNEQFF	TGTGCCAGCAGTTTCGTAGCGGGAGGAGTGAGGTCCTACAATGAGCAGTTCTTC
TRBD1	TRBV5-1	TRBJ1-2	NA	CASSPSGGGQGYGYTF	TGCGCCAGCAGCCCAAGTGGTGGGGGACAGGGCTATGGCTACACCTTC
NA	TRBV7-9	TRBJ1-3	NA	CASSSSGSGNTIYF	TGTGCCAGCAGCTCGAGTGGCTCTGGAAACACCATATATTTT
TRBD1	TRBV27	TRBJ2-1	NA	CASSLLRTGLGNEQFF	TGTGCCAGCAGTTTGCTGAGGACAGGGCTCGGAAATGAGCAGTTCTTC
NA	TRBV7-3	TRBJ2-7	once	CASSLLQGASYEQYF	TGTGCCAGCAGCTTATTGCAGGGCGCTTCCTACGAGCAGTACTTC
TRBD2	TRBV10-2	TRBJ2-5	NA	CASRGLAGGTSETQYF	TGCGCCAGCAGGGGACTAGCGGGAGGAACTTCCGAGACCCAGTACTTC
NA	TRBV5-1	TRBJ2-1	NA	CASSPAEGPGINEQFF	TGCGCCAGCAGCCCGGCGGAGGGGCCAGGAATCAATGAGCAGTTCTTC